This TCR beta chain was captured in a study of shared clonotypes between healthy human individuals. Study results and limitations: In having few donors, the study represented limited genetic and exposure-history diversity. Researchers sampled only blood; tissue repertoires likely differ.

The CDR3 contains 17 residues. Looked up from germline, CDR1 is SEHNR and CDR2 is FQNEAQ (reference sequence). V was clipped by 1 base and J by 0 bases, with 13 bases between them. Comments on this clone: The target antigen is unknown.

Some clones are missing from TCRdb's copy, which holds only in-frame ones; the method was immunoSEQ multiplex PCR. This table has some 2,500,000 clones, 85% to 95% appearing once. This TCR came from a man between 18 and 29 years old in good health. Some clones in this sample may be carry-over from other donors' samples. The material sequenced was naive CD4+ T cells from PBMCs. Stated subset: CD45RA+ positively selected. The chain links TRBV7-9 to TRBJ2-1; possibly TRBD1 or TRBD2 for D (5 bases each). This CDR3 reads CASSLGGALSSYNEQFF. The CDR3 DNA reads TGTGCCAGCAGCTTAGGAGGGGCCCTGAGCTCCTACAATGAGCAGTTCTTC.